The TCR beta chain described here comes from a study of cytomegalovirus exposure and HLA in healthy donors. About the study: Out of around 360 genotyped donors, approximately 84% belonged to the Caucasian-associated ancestry cluster. Study findings and constraints: Earlier analysis looked at TCR beta V segments, and most were productive about 90% or about 30% of the time. A later analysis found common viral pathogens apparently linked to several of the most significant clusters.

As for this clone: Its specificity is not known.

Trimming left V 5 bases short and J 10 bases short, with 10 bases between. This CDR3 has 11 residues. Germline CDR1 reads SGDLS; CDR2 reads YYNGEE. The PCR had 60 Vbeta and 13 Jbeta primers. Methods used by the authors: As a later analysis found, there were 78 million or so unique TCR beta chains, of which approximately 10 million were shared. Generated by immunoSEQ multiplex PCR, the TCRdb table keeps only in-frame clones and is missing some. D and trimming were read from the DNA, whereas the V and J calls and clone size are those reported in that table. In the table there are around 180,000 clones, 85% of which are singletons.

Material: PBMCs. The J gene is TRBJ2-4, the V gene TRBV9; TRBD2 might be the D (6 bases). The TCR comes from a boy aged 2 to 9 in good health and CMV-seronegative. CDR3 region: CASSAGGIQYF. CDR3 DNA sequence: TGTGCCAGCAGTGCAGGAGGGATTCAGTACTTC.